This T cell receptor (beta chain) is drawn from a study of T-cell reconstitution after alpha-beta-depleted transplantation in children. Broader study findings: Surviving recipient T cells and thymic progenitors produced the high day-60 TCRbeta diversity seen in some patients.

V shed 0 bases and J shed 4 bases, with 15 bases lying between them. Germline CDR1 MGHRA, CDR2 YSYEKL. The CDR3 is 16 residues long. Unique molecular identifiers were built into the TCRbeta library. TCRdb passed the PCR reads through MiXCR, listing each CDR3 protein once. Here the sample spans approximately 170,000 distinct CDR3 sequences, more than 9.5% being singletons. The sample holds many counts of this clonotype. Its specificity is unknown. The sequenced sample was PBMCs, obtained before TCRalphabeta/CD19-depleted stem cell transplant. This chain uses TRBV4-1 with TRBJ1-2; D perhaps matches TRBD1 (6 bases). This receptor was obtained from a boy aged 2 to 10 with acute myeloid leukemia, due to receive a stem cell transplant. The CDR3 loop reads CASSQEGGQSSYGYTF. CDR3 DNA sequence: TGCGCCAGCAGCCAAGAGGGAGGACAGTCCAGCTATGGCTACACCTTC.